Below, 4 T cell receptor beta chains from the same sample are listed, as sequenced in a study of Graves' ophthalmopathy and Graves' hyperthyroidism. Amplified material comprised TCR beta CDR3 regions derived from RNA transcripts. RT-PCR in the first round used HTBI primers; a second-round multiplex PCR followed. TCRdb used MiXCR to reprocess the multiplex PCR reads, holding one entry per CDR3 protein. Among about 620,000 distinct CDR3 sequences listed, about 20% were seen once. Sequences were obtained from peripheral blood. These TCRs come from a woman aged 18-35 years with stable Graves' hyperthyroidism. Some clones in this sample may be carry-over from other donors' samples.

This clonotype has a count of ten or more. CDR3 nucleotides: TGTGCCAGCAGTGAAGCACAGGGGGCGAGTAGCTATGGCTACACCTTC. Translated, it gives CASSEAQGASSYGYTF. This chain joins TRBV6-1 and TRBJ1-2, with TRBD1 matching over 9 bases. V lost 0 bases, J lost 4 bases, and 6 bases stayed unmatched. Germline CDR1 is MNHNS and CDR2 is SASEGT. CDR3 length: 16 residues.

The rearrangement joins TRBV15 to TRBJ1-5; no firm D call. Germline CDR1 and CDR2: LNHNV and YYDKDF (reference sequence). CDR3 size: 12 residues. Trimming cost V 3 bases and J 4 bases, with 4 bases left between them. CDR3 protein: CATSRENQPQHF. The CDR3 nucleotides read TGTGCCACCAGCAGGGAGAATCAGCCCCAGCATTTT. Variable domain in full (rest from reference TRBV15 and TRBJ1-5): DAMVIQNPRYQVTQFGKPVTLSCSQTLNHNVMYWYQQKSSQAPKLLFHYYDKDFNNEADTPDNFQSRRPNTSFCFLDIRSPGLGDTAMYLCATSRENQPQHFGDGTRLSIL.

The V call is TRBV28, the J call TRBJ1-5; 8 bases match TRBD1. The V and J ends lost 2 bases and 6 bases, in that order; junction bases with no gene match: 18. There are 19 residues in the CDR3. The germline gives CDR1 MDHEN, CDR2 SYDVKM. The DNA for the CDR3 is TGTGCCAGCAGTTTACAGCCCGGACAGGGACAAAGGGGAGGTCAGCCCCAGCATTTT. Its protein is CASSLQPGQGQRGGQPQHF.

The rearrangement links TRBV5-1 to TRBJ1-1; 7 nucleotides line up with TRBD1. The CDR3 runs to 14 residues. Germline CDR1 reads SGHRS; CDR2 reads YFSETQ. Trimming cost V 0 bases and J 5 bases; bases outside gene matches: 4. Here the CDR3 DNA reads TGCGCCAGCAGCTTGGGAGGGGGCTGGACTGAAGCTTTCTTT. This translates into CASSLGGGWTEAFF.